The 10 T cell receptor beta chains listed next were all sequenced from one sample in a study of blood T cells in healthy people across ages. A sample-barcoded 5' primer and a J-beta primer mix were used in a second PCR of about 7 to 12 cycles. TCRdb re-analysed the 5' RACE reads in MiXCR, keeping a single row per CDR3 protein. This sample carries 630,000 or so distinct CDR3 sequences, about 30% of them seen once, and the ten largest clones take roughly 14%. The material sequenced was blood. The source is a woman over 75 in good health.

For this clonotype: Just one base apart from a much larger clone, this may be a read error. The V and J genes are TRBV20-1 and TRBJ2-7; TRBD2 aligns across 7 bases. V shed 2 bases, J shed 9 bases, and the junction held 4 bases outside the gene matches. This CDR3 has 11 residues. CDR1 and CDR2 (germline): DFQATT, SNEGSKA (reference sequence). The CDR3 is CSARRASGQYF. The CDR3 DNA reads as TGCAGTGCTAGAAGGGCTAGCGGGCAGTACTTC.

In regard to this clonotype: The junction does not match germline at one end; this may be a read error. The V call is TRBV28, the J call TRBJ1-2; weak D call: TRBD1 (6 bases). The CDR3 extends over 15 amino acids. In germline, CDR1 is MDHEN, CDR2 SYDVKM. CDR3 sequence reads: CACSLGGPANYGYTF. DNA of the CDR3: TGTGCCTGCAGCCTGGGGGGCCCGGCTAACTATGGCTACACCTTC.

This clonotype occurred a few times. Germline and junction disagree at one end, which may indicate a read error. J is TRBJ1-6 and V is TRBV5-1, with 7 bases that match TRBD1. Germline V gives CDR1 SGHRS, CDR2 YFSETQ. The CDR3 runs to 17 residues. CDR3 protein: CASSLSTGARNNSPPHF. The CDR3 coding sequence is TGCGCCAGCAGCTTATCCACAGGGGCCCGAAATAATTCACCCCCCCACTTT. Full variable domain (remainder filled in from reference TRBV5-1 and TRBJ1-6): KAGVTQTPRYLIKTRGQQVTLSCSPISGHRSVSWYQQTPGQGLQFLFEYFSETQRNKGNFPGRFSGRQFSNSRSEMNVSTLELGDSALYLCASSLSTGARNNSPPHFGNGTRLTVT.

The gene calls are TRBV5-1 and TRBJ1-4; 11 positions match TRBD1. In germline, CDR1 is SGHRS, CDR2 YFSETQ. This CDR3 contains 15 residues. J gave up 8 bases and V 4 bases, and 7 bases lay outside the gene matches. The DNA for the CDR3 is TGCGCCAGCAGCCCCGGGGGACAGGGGGACGAAAAACTGTTTTTT. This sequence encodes CASSPGGQGDEKLFF.

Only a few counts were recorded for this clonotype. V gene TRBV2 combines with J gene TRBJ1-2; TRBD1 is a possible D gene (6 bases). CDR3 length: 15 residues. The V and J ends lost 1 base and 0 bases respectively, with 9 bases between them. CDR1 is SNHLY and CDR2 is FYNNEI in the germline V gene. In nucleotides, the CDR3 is TGTGCCAGCAGTGAAGAAGGGGGAGCTAACTATGGCTACACCTTC. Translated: CASSEEGGANYGYTF.

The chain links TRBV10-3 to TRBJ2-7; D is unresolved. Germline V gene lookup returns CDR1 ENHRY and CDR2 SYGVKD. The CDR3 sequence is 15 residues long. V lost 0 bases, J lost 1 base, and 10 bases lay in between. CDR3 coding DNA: TGTGCCATCAGTGAGTCGATCGGCAAATCCTACGAGCAGTACTTC. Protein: CAISESIGKSYEQYF.

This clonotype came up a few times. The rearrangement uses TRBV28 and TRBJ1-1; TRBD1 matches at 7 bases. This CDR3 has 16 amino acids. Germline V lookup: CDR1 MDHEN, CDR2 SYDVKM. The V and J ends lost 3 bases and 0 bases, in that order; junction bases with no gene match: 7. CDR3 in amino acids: CASSFWDSGLNTEAFF. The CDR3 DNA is TGTGCCAGCAGTTTCTGGGACAGCGGACTGAACACTGAAGCTTTCTTT.

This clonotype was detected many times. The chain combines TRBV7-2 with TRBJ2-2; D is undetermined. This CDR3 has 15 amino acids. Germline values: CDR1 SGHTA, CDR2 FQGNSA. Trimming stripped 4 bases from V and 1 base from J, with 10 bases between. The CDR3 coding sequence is TGTGCCAGCAGCTCAGCGCTGGAGAACACCGGGGAGCTGTTTTTT. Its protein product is CASSSALENTGELFF.

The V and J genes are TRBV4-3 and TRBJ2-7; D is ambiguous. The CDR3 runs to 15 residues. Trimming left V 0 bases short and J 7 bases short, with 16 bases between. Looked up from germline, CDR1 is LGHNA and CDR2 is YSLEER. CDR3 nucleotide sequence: TGCGCCAGCAGCCAAGATGCCCGACGATCCTCTGAGCAGTACTTC. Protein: CASSQDARRSSEQYF.

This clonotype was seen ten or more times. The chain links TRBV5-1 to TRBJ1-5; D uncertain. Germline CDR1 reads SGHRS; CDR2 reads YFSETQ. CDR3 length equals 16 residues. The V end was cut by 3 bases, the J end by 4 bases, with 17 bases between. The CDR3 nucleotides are TGCGCCAGCAGCTCCCATGACACCTACAAGAATCAGCCCCAGCATTTT. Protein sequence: CASSSHDTYKNQPQHF.